This T cell receptor beta chain was identified during a study of T cells in Graves' hyperthyroidism and ophthalmopathy. This clonotype has a count of ten or more. The antigen is undetermined. Amplified regions were TCR beta CDR3 sequences from RNA transcripts. HTBI primers were employed in a first-round RT-PCR of the TCR CDR3. One entry per CDR3 protein results from TCRdb running MiXCR on the multiplex PCR reads. The sample shows about 840,000 distinct CDR3 sequences, around 38% of them seen only once. Overall study findings and caveats: A model built on 13 V-J features separated ophthalmopathy from stable hyperthyroidism.

Deletions cut 5 bases from V and 2 bases from J, with 7 bases between. Germline CDR1 is LNHNV and CDR2 is YYDKDF (reference sequence). The CDR3 is 12 amino acids. This chain joins TRBV15 and TRBJ2-7; D is ambiguous. This clonotype was obtained from a man younger than 35 with Graves' hyperthyroidism. The sequenced material came from blood. The CDR3 DNA follows: TGTGCCACCAGCCTAAACACCTACGAGCAGTACTTC. The encoded protein is CATSLNTYEQYF.